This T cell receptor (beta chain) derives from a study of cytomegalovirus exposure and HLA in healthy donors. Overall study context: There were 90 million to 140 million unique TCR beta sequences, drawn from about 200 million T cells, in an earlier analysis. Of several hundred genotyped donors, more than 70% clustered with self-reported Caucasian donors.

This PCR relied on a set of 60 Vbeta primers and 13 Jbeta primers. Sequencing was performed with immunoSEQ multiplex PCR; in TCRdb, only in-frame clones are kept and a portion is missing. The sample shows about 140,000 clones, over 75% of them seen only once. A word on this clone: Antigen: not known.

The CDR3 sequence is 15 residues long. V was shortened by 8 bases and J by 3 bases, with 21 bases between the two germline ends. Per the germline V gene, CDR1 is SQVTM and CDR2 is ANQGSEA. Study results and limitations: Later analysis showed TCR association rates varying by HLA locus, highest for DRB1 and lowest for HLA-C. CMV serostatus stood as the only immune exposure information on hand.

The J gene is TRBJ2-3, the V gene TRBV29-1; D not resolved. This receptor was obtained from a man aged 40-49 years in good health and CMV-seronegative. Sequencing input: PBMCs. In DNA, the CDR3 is TGCAGCTTCTTTGTTGGCAGTGCGGCTACAGATACGCAGTATTTT. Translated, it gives CSFFVGSAATDTQYF.